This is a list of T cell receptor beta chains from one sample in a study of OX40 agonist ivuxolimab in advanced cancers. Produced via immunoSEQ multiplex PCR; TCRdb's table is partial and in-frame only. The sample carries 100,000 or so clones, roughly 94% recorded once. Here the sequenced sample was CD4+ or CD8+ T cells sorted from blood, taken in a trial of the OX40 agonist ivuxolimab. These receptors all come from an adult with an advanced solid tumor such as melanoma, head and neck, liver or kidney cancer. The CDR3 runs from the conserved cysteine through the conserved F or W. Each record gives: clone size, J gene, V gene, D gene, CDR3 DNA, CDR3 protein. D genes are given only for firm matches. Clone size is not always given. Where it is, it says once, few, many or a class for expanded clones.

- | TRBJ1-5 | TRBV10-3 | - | TGTGCCATCAGTGATCAGGGCGTTGGCAATCAGCCCCAGCATTTT | CAISDQGVGNQPQHF
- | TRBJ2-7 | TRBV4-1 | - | TGCGCCAGCAGCCAAGCTCAGAACGGTTACGAGCAGTACTTC | CASSQAQNGYEQYF
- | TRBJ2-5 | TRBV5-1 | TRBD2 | TGCGCCAGCAGCTTTAGCGGGGGGGCTGATGCGGAGACCCAGTACTTC | CASSFSGGADAETQYF
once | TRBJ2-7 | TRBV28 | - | TGTGCCAGCAGTTTAGGTGGGCAGGCTGTGCGGGACTTC | CASSLGGQAVRDF
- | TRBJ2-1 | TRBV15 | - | TGTGCCACCAGCAGATCCGGACTATACTCCTACAATGAGCAGTTCTTC | CATSRSGLYSYNEQFF
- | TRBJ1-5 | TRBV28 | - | TGTGCCAGCAGTACCCGGCCGTCCGGAAATCAGCCCCAGCATTTT | CASSTRPSGNQPQHF
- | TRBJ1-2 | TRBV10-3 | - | TGTGCCATCAGGGATAGACCACTTAACTATGGCTACACCTTC | CAIRDRPLNYGYTF
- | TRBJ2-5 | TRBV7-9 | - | TGTGCCATCCCTGGGATTGGGGAGACCCAGTACTTC | CAIPGIGETQYF
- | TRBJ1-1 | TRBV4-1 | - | TGCGCCAGCAGCCAAGGCCAAACTGGGGCCCCCGAAGCTTTCTTT | CASSQGQTGAPEAFF
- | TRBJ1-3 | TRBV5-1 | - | TGCGCCAGCAGCTTGGTAATGGGGTCTGGAAACACCATATATTTT | CASSLVMGSGNTIYF
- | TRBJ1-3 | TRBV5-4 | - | TGTGCCAGCAGCTTGGCCCCCTCGGCCTCCTCTGGAAACACCATATATTTT | CASSLAPSASSGNTIYF
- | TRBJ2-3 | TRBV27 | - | TGTGCCAGCAGTCCGAGGGGAGATACGCAGTATTTT | CASSPRGDTQYF
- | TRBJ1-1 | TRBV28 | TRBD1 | TGTGCCAGCGGACAGGGGGTCGGGAACACTGAAGCTTTCTTT | CASGQGVGNTEAFF
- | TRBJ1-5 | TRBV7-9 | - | TGTGCCAGCAGCTTCGGCTGGGGAACGGAACGCTATAGCAATCAGCCCCAGCATTTT | CASSFGWGTERYSNQPQHF
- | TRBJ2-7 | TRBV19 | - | TGTGCCAGTAGTATTTCCGGGTTTGACTCCTACGAGCAGTACTTC | CASSISGFDSYEQYF
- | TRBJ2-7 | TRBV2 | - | TGTGCCAGCAGTGCGGTCTACGAGCAGTACTTC | CASSAVYEQYF
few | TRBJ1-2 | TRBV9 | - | TGTGCCAGCAGCGTAGACGTGAAATTCTATGGCTACACCTTC | CASSVDVKFYGYTF
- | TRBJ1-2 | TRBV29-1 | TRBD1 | TGCAGCGTTGGTACAAACCGGGACAGGGATGGCTACACCTTC | CSVGTNRDRDGYTF
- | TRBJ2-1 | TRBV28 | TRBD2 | TGTGCCAGCAGCACGGCCGGGACTAGCGGCAACAATGAGCAGTTCTTC | CASSTAGTSGNNEQFF
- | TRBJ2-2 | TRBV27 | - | TGTGCCAGCAGTTTAAGGGGCACCGGGGAGCTGTTTTTT | CASSLRGTGELFF
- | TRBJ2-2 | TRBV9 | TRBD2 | TGTGCCAGCAGCATCTCGACTAGCGGGAACACCGGGGAGCTGTTTTTT | CASSISTSGNTGELFF
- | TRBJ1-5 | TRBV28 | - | TGTGCCAGCAGTGGACTCAGACAGGTTGGTGTACATCAGCCCCAGCATTTT | CASSGLRQVGVHQPQHF
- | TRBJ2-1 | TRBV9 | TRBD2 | TGTGCCAGCAGCGTAGTAGCGGGGGGGTACAATGAGCAGTTCTTC | CASSVVAGGYNEQFF
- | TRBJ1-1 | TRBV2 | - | TGTGCCAGCACCTATGTAGGGATGAACACTGAAGCTTTCTTT | CASTYVGMNTEAFF
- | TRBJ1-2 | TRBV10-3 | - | TGTGCCATCAGTGCCTTCCAGGGTATGAGGAACTATGGCTACACCTTC | CAISAFQGMRNYGYTF
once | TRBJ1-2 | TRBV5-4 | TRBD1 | TGTGCCAGCAGCTCCCAGGGACAGGCTTACTACTACACCTTC | CASSSQGQAYYYTF
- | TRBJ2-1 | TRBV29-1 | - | TGCAGCGGTTGGGCGAGCTCCTACAATGAGCAGTTCTTC | CSGWASSYNEQFF
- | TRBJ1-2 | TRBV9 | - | TGTGCCAGCAGCACCCTTGGGAATACTTTCGTGTCTGGCTACACCTTC | CASSTLGNTFVSGYTF
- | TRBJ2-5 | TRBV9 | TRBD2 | TGTGCCAGCAGCGTCTCGGGGGGGTACCAAGAGACCCAGTACTTC | CASSVSGGYQETQYF
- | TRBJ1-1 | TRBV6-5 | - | TGTGCCAGCAGTTACCGAAGGAACACTGAAGCTTTCTTT | CASSYRRNTEAFF
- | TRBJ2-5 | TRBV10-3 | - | TGTGCCATCAGTGGACCCGGGGAGACCCAGTACTTC | CAISGPGETQYF
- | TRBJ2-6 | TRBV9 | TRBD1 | TGTGCCAGCAGCGTTTGGACAGGGGGCAGGTCGACTGGGGCCAACGTCCTGACTTTC | CASSVWTGGRSTGANVLTF
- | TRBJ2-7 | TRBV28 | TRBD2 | TGTGCCAGCAGTCATCCGTATCCGGGACTAGCGCGATTAAACCCCTACGAGCAGTACTTC | CASSHPYPGLARLNPYEQYF
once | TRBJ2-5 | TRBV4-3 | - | TGCGCCAGCAGCCAAGTTATAGGAGAGACCCAGTACTTC | CASSQVIGETQYF
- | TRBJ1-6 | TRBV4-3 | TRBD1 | TGCGCCAGCAGCCAAGATCTTACGGGACAGGCGAATTCACCCCTCCACTTT | CASSQDLTGQANSPLHF
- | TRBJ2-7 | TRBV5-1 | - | TGCGCCAGCAGCCAGGGGTCGCAGCGGTCCGCCTACGAGCAGTACTTC | CASSQGSQRSAYEQYF
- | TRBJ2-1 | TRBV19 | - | TGTGCCAGCTCCCGTGCTACTAATGAGCAGTTCTTC | CASSRATNEQFF
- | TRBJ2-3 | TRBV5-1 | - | TGCGCCAGCAGCTTGGGGGGGCCAAGCACAGATACGCAGTATTTT | CASSLGGPSTDTQYF
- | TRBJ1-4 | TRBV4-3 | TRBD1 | TGCGCCAGCAGCCAAGAACAGGGGCAGGGGGAAAAACTGTTTTTT | CASSQEQGQGEKLFF
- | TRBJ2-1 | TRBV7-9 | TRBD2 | TGTGCCAGCAGCTTACGGCGGGGGTTCTACAATGAGCAGTTCTTC | CASSLRRGFYNEQFF
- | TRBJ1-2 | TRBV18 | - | TGTGCCAGCTCACTCCGGACAGAAAACTATGGCTACACCTTC | CASSLRTENYGYTF
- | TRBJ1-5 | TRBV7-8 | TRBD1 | TGTGCCAGCAGCTTAGGCAGGGGGCTACATCAGCCCCAGCATTTT | CASSLGRGLHQPQHF
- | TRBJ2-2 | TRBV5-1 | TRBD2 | TGCGCCAGCAGCTTGGCCAGGGGACTAGCGGTCGCCGGGGAGCTGTTTTTT | CASSLARGLAVAGELFF
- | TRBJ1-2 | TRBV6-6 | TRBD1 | TGTGCCAGCAGGGAACAGGGGGATAACTATGGCTACACCTTC | CASREQGDNYGYTF
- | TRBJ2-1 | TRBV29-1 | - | TGCAGCGTCGAAGGGGCCCCCAATGAGCAGTTCTTC | CSVEGAPNEQFF
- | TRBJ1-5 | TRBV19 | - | TGTGCCAGTATGGGGACAATGGGTTCTTATCAGCCCCAGCATTTT | CASMGTMGSYQPQHF
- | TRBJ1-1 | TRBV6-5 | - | TGTGCCAGCAGACCCGACAGGCCTACGGGGACTGAAGCTTTCTTT | CASRPDRPTGTEAFF
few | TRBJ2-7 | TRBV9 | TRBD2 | TGTGCCAGCAGCGTAGGGAGCGGGAGCGGCTACGAGCAGTACTTC | CASSVGSGSGYEQYF
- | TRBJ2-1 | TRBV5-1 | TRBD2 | TGCGCCAGCAGCTTAATAGCGGGGGCTAACAATGAGCAGTTCTTC | CASSLIAGANNEQFF
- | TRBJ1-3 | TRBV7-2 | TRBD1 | TGTGCCAGCAGCTTAGCGCCCGGGACAGGGGCTGGAAACACCATATATTTT | CASSLAPGTGAGNTIYF
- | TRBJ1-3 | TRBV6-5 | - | TGTGCCAGCAAGGAACAGGGTAGAAACACCATATATTTT | CASKEQGRNTIYF
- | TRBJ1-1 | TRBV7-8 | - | TGTGCCAGCAGCTTAGCCTCGGGGGCAGGTTTGAACACTGAAGCTTTCTTT | CASSLASGAGLNTEAFF
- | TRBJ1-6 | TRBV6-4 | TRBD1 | TGTGCCAGCAGTCGGGACAGGGGTTTCTCACCCCTCCACTTT | CASSRDRGFSPLHF
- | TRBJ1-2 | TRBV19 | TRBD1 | TGTGCCAGTAGTAGCGCATCCAGGGGGCCCCATGGCTACACCTTC | CASSSASRGPHGYTF
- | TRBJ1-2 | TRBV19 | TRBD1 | TGTGCCAGTAGTATCGGGGGACAGGGGAACTATGGCTACACCTTC | CASSIGGQGNYGYTF
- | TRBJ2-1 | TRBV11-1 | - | TGTGCCAGCAGCTTAAATTTAGTGGTGAGTTTGTACAATGAGCAGTTCTTC | CASSLNLVVSLYNEQFF
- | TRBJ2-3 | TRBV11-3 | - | TGTGCCAGCAGCTTAGGTGTTTATTTGGACAGTTCTAGCACAGATACGCAGTATTTT | CASSLGVYLDSSSTDTQYF
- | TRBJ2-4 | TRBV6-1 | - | TGTGCCAGCAGTGTTGGGCAGACCGAAAACATTCAGTACTTC | CASSVGQTENIQYF
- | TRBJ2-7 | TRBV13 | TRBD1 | TGTGCCAGCAGCCCGGGACAGGGGGTACCCTCCTACGAGCAGTACTTC | CASSPGQGVPSYEQYF